This entry lists 14 T cell receptor beta chains sequenced from one sample in a study of T cell clonality in common variable immunodeficiency. Some clones are missing from TCRdb's copy, which holds only in-frame ones; the method was immunoSEQ multiplex PCR. The sample gives about 43,000 clones, none seen only once, and the top ten clones hold roughly 1.9%. Sequencing was carried out using peripheral blood mononuclear cells. All receptors derive from a person between 18 and 75 years old in good health.

Many counts were recorded for this clone. The missing CDR3 end, 3 residues past where the read stops, is filled in from the germline J gene. V and J are TRBV7-6 and TRBJ2-5; D may be TRBD1 (5 bases). V dropped 0 bases and J dropped 7 bases, with 15 bases sitting between them. Germline V gives CDR1 SGHVS, CDR2 FNYEAQ. The CDR3 consists of 15 residues. CDR3 DNA, as far as it was read: TGTGCCAGCAGCTTAGCCAGCAGGGTTGGCGGGACC. As protein: CASSLASRVGGT. The whole CDR3 sequence reads CASSLASRVGGTQYF.

In this sample, this clone turned up many times. Sequencing ends 3 residues short of the CDR3 end; the germline J gene provides the rest. This chain connects TRBV6-2 or TRBV6-3 to TRBJ1-1; D possibly corresponds to TRBD1 (6 bases). The CDR3 extends over 13 amino acids. The germline V gene has CDR1 MNHEY and CDR2 SVGEGT. Deletions cut 7 bases from V and 0 bases from J, with 9 bases between. The part of the CDR3 DNA that was read is TGTGCCAGCATTCCAGGGGTGAACACTGAA. It is translated as CASIPGVNTE. The complete CDR3 sequence is CASIPGVNTEAFF.

This clone was seen many times. The DNA ends 3 residues before the CDR3 does, and the rest of the CDR3 is filled in from the germline J gene. The chain links TRBV18 to TRBJ1-1, with D maybe TRBD1 (5 bases). Germline lookup yields CDR1 KGHSH and CDR2 LQKENI. This CDR3 has 14 residues. V dropped 6 bases and J dropped 7 bases, with 18 bases sitting between them. CDR3 amino acids: CASSPGHRGVEAFF. Partial CDR3 DNA: TGTGCCAGCTCGCCCGGTCATAGGGGCGTTGAA.

This clone has ten or more counts. The observed sequence ends 3 residues before the CDR3 terminus, with the missing tail filled in from the germline J gene. The rearrangement joins TRBV6-1 to TRBJ2-3; 8 bases align to TRBD2. The CDR3 loop spans 16 amino acids. The V and J ends lost 4 bases and 4 bases, in that order; junction bases with no gene match: 10. Germline V lookup: CDR1 MNHNS, CDR2 SASEGT. The CDR3 spells CASSGPAGDPPDTQYF. Partial CDR3 DNA: TGTGCCAGCAGTGGGCCAGCGGGAGACCCCCCAGATACG.

This clone was counted at least ten times. The read falls 3 residues short of the CDR3 end, and the missing part is taken from the germline J gene. The chain joins TRBV7-2 to TRBJ1-2; D not resolved. Trimming removed 2 bases from V and 0 bases from J, with 4 bases in between. CDR3 size: 13 residues. Germline V lookup: CDR1 SGHTA, CDR2 FQGNSA. The part of the CDR3 DNA that was read is TGTGCCAGCAGCTTATTATCTAACTATGGC. This codes for CASSLLSNYG. The entire CDR3 protein reads CASSLLSNYGYTF.

To note about this clone: One end of the junction does not line up with germline, which may come from a read error. The CDR3 end lies 3 residues beyond the end of the read and is filled in from the germline J gene. The V gene is TRBV5-6, the J gene TRBJ2-3; tentative D call: TRBD1 (5 bases). This CDR3 has 13 residues. Germline-derived CDR1 and CDR2 are SGHDT and YYEEEE. This CDR3 reads CASSSGFTETQYF. Partial CDR3 DNA: TGTGCCAGCAGCTCAGGGTTTACAGAGACG.

There are many counts of this clone. Sequencing ends 3 residues short of the CDR3 end; the germline J gene provides the rest. The rearrangement joins TRBV5-6 to TRBJ1-1; TRBD1 is a possible D gene (5 bases). Germline V CDR1 and CDR2: SGHDT, YYEEEE. The CDR3 totals 14 residues. The V end lost 1 base, the J end lost 1 base, and 8 bases lay between the germline ends. The part of the CDR3 DNA that was read is TGTGCCAGCAGCTTGAGCGACAGGAACACTGAA. Protein product: CASSLSDRNTE. The CDR3 in its entirety is CASSLSDRNTEAFF. Together with reference TRBV5-6 and TRBJ1-1, the CDR3 gives the full variable domain: DAGVTQSPTHLIKTRGQQVTLRCSPKSGHDTVSWYQQALGQGPQFIFQYYEEEERQRGNFPDRFSGHQFPNYSSELNVNALLLGDSALYLCASSLSDRNTEAFFGQGTRLTVV.

This clone was picked up a small number of times. One end of the junction does not line up with germline, which may come from a read error. The read ends 3 residues shy of where the CDR3 ends; the end is completed using the germline J gene. V gene TRBV2 combines with J gene TRBJ1-3, with a weak D call TRBD1 (5 bases). Germline loops: CDR1 SNHLY, CDR2 FYNNEI. This CDR3 contains 14 residues. The sequenced CDR3 bases are TGTGCCACCAGCAAATTGGGGACTGGAAACACA. Its protein is CATSKLGTGNT. Given in full, the CDR3 is CATSKLGTGNTIYF. Drawing the rest from reference TRBV2 and TRBJ1-3, the complete variable domain is EPEVTQTPSHQVTQMGQEVILRCVPISNHLYFYWYRQILGQKVEFLVSFYNNEISEKSEIFDDQFSVERPDGSNFTLKIRSTKLEDSAMYFCATSKLGTGNTIYFGEGSWLTVV.

This clone has ten or more counts. The read is 3 residues too short to cover the CDR3 end, so that end is filled in from the germline J gene. V and J are TRBV30 and TRBJ2-3, with 13 positions matching TRBD2. With V trimmed by 5 bases and J by 4 bases, 3 bases remained unmatched. Per germline, CDR1 GTSNPN and CDR2 SVGIG (reference sequence). CDR3 length equals 14 residues. CDR3 residues: CAWGTSGNADTQYF. CDR3 bases read: TGTGCCTGGGGGACTAGCGGGAATGCAGATACG.

This clone was detected many times. The read terminates 3 residues before the CDR3 end, so the remaining end is supplied by the germline J gene. The gene calls are TRBV7-3 and TRBJ2-1; 12 positions agree with TRBD2. The ends lost 5 bases at V and 6 bases at J; junction bases unmatched: 8. The germline V gene has CDR1 SGHTA and CDR2 FQGTGA. The CDR3 sequence is 16 residues long. CDR3 protein: CASSLGLAGLLNEQFF. The sequenced CDR3 bases are TGTGCCAGCAGCCTAGGACTAGCGGGACTCCTCAATGAG. The full variable domain, completed using reference TRBV7-3 and TRBJ2-1, is GAGVSQTPSNKVTEKGKYVELRCDPISGHTALYWYRQSLGQGPEFLIYFQGTGAADDSGLPNDRFFAVRPEGSVSTLKIQRTERGDSAVYLCASSLGLAGLLNEQFFGPGTRLTVL.

In its sample, this clone is medium-sized. Sequencing ends 3 residues short of the CDR3 end; the germline J gene provides the rest. The J gene is TRBJ2-4, the V gene TRBV29-1; TRBD2 aligns across 12 bases. Germline CDR1 reads SQVTM; CDR2 reads ANQGSEA. This CDR3 is 15 amino acids long. The ends lost 6 bases at V and 2 bases at J; junction bases unmatched: 5. The CDR3 DNA, read in part, is TGCAGCGTACTGGGACTAGCGGGCTCCAAAAACATT. Its protein is CSVLGLAGSKNI. The full CDR3 is CSVLGLAGSKNIQYF.

At least ten counts were recorded for this clone. The read ends 3 residues shy of where the CDR3 ends; the end is completed using the germline J gene. J is TRBJ2-7 and V is TRBV10-1; the D gene is possibly TRBD1 (6 bases). The CDR3 runs to 13 residues. In germline, CDR1 is WNHNN, CDR2 SYGVQD (reference sequence). V was cut by 6 bases and J by 3 bases, with 12 bases left in between. CDR3 amino acids: CASRDRFFYEQYF. The CDR3 DNA, read in part, is TGCGCCAGCAGAGACAGGTTTTTCTACGAG.

This clone came up many times. From the germline J gene comes the end of the CDR3, since the read stops 3 residues before it. The chain carries TRBV6-1 and TRBJ2-7, with 9 bases aligning to TRBD1. The germline gives CDR1 MNHNS, CDR2 SASEGT. The CDR3 runs to 14 residues. V lost 1 base and J lost 5; bases outside the gene matches: 3. Partial CDR3 DNA: TGTGCCAGCAGTGAAGGGACAGGGGTCGACGAG. Translation: CASSEGTGVDE. The entire CDR3 protein reads CASSEGTGVDEQYF.

This clone was seen ten or more times. With the read ending 3 residues before the CDR3 end, the germline J gene is used to fill in that end. The chain employs TRBV7-9 and TRBJ1-6, with D maybe TRBD1 (5 bases). V was pared by 3 bases and J by 9 bases, with 12 bases between. The CDR3 runs to 14 residues. Germline values: CDR1 SEHNR, CDR2 FQNEAQ (reference sequence). The CDR3: CASSLGGFRSPLHF. Partial CDR3 DNA: TGTGCCAGCAGCTTGGGGGGGTTTCGTTCACCC. The full variable domain, completed using reference TRBV7-9 and TRBJ1-6, is DTGVSQNPRHKITKRGQNVTFRCDPISEHNRLYWYRQTLGQGPEFLTYFQNEAQLEKSRLLSDRFSAERPKGSFSTLEIQRTEQGDSAMYLCASSLGGFRSPLHFGNGTRLTVT.